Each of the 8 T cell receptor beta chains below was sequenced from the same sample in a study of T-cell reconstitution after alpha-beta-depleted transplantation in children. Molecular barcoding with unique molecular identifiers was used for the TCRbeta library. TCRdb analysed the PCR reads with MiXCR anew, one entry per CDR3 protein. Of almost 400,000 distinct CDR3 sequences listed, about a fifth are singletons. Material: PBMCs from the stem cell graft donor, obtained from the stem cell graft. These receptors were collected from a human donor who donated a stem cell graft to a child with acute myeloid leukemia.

The CDR3 nucleotides read TGTGCCATCGCCGGGACTAGCGGGAGGACAGATACGCAGTATTTT. Amino acids: CAIAGTSGRTDTQYF. This chain connects TRBV10-3 to TRBJ2-3; 15 nucleotides line up with TRBD2. V was clipped by 8 bases and J by 3 bases; unmatched bases: 3. The CDR3 spans 15 residues. Looked up from germline, CDR1 is ENHRY and CDR2 is SYGVKD.

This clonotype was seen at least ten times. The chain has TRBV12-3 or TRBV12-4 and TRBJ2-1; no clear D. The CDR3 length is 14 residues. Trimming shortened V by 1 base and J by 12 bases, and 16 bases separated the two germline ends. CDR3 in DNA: TGTGCCAGCAGTTTAGGACCCAAGGAGTTGGGGCAGTTCTTC. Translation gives CASSLGPKELGQFF.

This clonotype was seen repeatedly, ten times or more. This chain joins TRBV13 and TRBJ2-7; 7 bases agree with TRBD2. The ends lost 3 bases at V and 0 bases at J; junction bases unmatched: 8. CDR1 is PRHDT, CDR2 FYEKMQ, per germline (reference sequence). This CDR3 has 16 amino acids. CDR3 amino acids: CASSLGPSGDSYEQYF. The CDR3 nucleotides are TGTGCCAGCAGCTTGGGGCCCAGCGGGGACTCCTACGAGCAGTACTTC.

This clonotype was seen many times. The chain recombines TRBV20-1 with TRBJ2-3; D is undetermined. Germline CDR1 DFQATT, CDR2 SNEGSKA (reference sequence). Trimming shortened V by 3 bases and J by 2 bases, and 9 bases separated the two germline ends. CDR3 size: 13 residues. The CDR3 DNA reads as TGCAGTGCTAGCGACGGTTCCACAGATACGCAGTATTTT. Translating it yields CSASDGSTDTQYF.

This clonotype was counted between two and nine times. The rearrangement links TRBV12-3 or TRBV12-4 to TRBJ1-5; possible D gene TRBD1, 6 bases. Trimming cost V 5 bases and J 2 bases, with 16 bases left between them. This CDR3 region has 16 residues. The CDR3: CASSANQGIGNQPQHF. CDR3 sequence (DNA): TGTGCCAGCAGTGCAAACCAGGGGATTGGCAATCAGCCCCAGCATTTT.

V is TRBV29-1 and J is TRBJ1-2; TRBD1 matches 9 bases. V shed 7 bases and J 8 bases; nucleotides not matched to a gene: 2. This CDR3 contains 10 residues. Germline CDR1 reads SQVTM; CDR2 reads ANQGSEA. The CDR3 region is CSATGGGYTF. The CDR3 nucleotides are TGCAGCGCCACAGGGGGCGGCTACACCTTC.

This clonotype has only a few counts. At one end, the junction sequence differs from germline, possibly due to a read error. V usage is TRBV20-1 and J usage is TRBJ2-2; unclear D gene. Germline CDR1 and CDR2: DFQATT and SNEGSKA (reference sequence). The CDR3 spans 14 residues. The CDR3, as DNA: TGCAGTGCTAGACAGATGAGGAACCCCGGGGAGCTGTTTTTT. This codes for CSARQMRNPGELFF.

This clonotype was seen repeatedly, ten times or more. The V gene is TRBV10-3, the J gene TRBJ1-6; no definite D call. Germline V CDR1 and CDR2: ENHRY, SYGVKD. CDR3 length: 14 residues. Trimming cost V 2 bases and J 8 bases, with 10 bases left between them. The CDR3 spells CAISEPAGYSPLHF. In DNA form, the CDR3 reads TGTGCCATCAGTGAGCCGGCCGGCTATTCACCCCTCCACTTT.